Shown below are 8 T cell receptor beta chains from a single sample sequenced in a study of blood T cell repertoires in COVID-19. Method: immunoSEQ multiplex PCR; TCRdb's copy keeps in-frame clones and lacks some. The sample contains roughly 25,000 clones, 75% to 90% of which appear only once. Sequencing input: peripheral blood. The source of these receptors is an elderly woman with acute or convalescent COVID-19.

V gene TRBV6-5 combines with J gene TRBJ1-3; D unclear. The CDR3 length is 14 residues. From germline, CDR1 is MNHEY and CDR2 SVGAGI. Trimming removed 10 bases at V and 7 bases at J, with 20 bases between. The chain's CDR3 is CAILDALPWNTIYF. CDR3 DNA sequence: TGTGCCATACTAGACGCGCTTCCATGGAACACCATATATTTT.

The chain carries TRBV15 and TRBJ2-1, with 11 bases that match TRBD2. This CDR3 is 15 amino acids long. Germline trimming cut 4 bases from V and 7 bases from J; bases unmatched to any gene: 6. Germline V gene sequence: CDR1 LNHNV, CDR2 YYDKDF (reference sequence). The CDR3 here is CATSISGGAKNEQFF. CDR3 bases: TGTGCCACCAGCATTAGCGGGGGGGCTAAAAATGAGCAGTTCTTC.

V usage is TRBV19 and J usage is TRBJ1-1; TRBD1 might be the D (6 bases). The CDR3 is made up of 15 amino acids. Germline lookup yields CDR1 LNHDA and CDR2 SQIVND (reference sequence). The V gene lost 6 bases and the J gene lost 0 bases, with 14 bases spanning the gap. CDR3 region: CASRAKTGLNTEAFF. The CDR3 coding sequence is TGTGCCAGTAGGGCTAAGACAGGTCTGAACACTGAAGCTTTCTTT.

This chain connects TRBV6-6 to TRBJ2-7; no clear D gene. CDR1 is MNHNY, CDR2 SVGAGI, per germline (reference sequence). The germline V and J ends were trimmed by 8 bases and 0 bases, with 14 bases remaining between them. The CDR3 contains 14 residues. CDR3 in amino acids: CASLSPGISYEQYF. CDR3 sequence (DNA): TGTGCCAGCCTCTCCCCTGGCATCTCCTACGAGCAGTACTTC.

There are a few counts of this clone. The chain carries TRBV2 and TRBJ1-1; D might be TRBD1 (6 bases). Per germline, CDR1 SNHLY and CDR2 FYNNEI. V shed 7 bases and J shed 6 bases, with 15 bases lying between them. The CDR3 has 13 amino acids. CDR3 bases: TGTGCCAGCAACACAGGGAGTGGGGCTGAAGCTTTCTTT. Its translation: CASNTGSGAEAFF.

This clone appeared once. The CDR3 here is CASSPGLMNTEAFF. CDR3 in DNA: TGTGCCAGCTCACCGGGGCTCATGAACACTGAAGCTTTCTTT. The chain links TRBV18 to TRBJ1-1; maybe TRBD1 (5 bases). This CDR3 is built from 14 residues. The germline V gene has CDR1 KGHSH and CDR2 LQKENI. V was cut by 3 bases and J by 0 bases, with 8 bases left in between.

The V call is TRBV6-5, the J call TRBJ1-5; TRBD1 agrees at 7 bases. Germline CDR1 reads MNHEY; CDR2 reads SVGAGI. This CDR3 is 14 amino acids long. V was pared by 5 bases and J by 7 bases, with 8 bases of the junction left unmatched. CDR3 sequence (DNA): TGTGCCAGCAGTAGACAGGGAGGAAGCCAGCCCCAGCATTTT. Protein sequence: CASSRQGGSQPQHF.

V usage is TRBV18 and J usage is TRBJ1-2; D is undetermined. V was trimmed by 3 bases and J by 7 bases, leaving 12 bases between them. CDR3 size: 13 residues. Germline lookup yields CDR1 KGHSH and CDR2 LQKENI. Here the CDR3 reads CASSPRPTGGYTF. CDR3 sequence (DNA): TGTGCCAGCTCACCCCGCCCAACGGGTGGCTACACCTTC.